These T cell receptor beta chains were read from a single sample in a study of early T cells in non-severe SARS-CoV-2 infection. TCRdb reanalysed the 5' RACE reads using MiXCR and keeps one entry per CDR3 protein. The repertoire has 35,000 to 45,000 distinct CDR3 sequences, over 8.5% of them found once; the top ten carry around 12%. Sequencing was performed on whole blood. These receptor sequences come from an adult who was a healthcare worker with PCR-confirmed SARS-CoV-2 infection or an uninfected control (not recorded which). Both conserved end residues are part of each CDR3. The order of the fields is V gene, J gene, D gene, clone size, CDR3 protein, CDR3 DNA. D genes are given only for firm matches. Clone size is given for some rows only: seen once, a few or many times, or a class if the clone is expanded.

v_gene: TRBV3-1
j_gene: TRBJ2-7
d_gene: TRBD2
abundance: .
CDR3aa: CASSPGLGREPYEQYF
CDR3nt: TGTGCCAGCAGTCCTGGGCTCGGGAGGGAACCTTACGAGCAGTACTTC

v_gene: TRBV30
j_gene: TRBJ2-3
d_gene: TRBD1
abundance: few
CDR3aa: CAWVQGAGTDTQYF
CDR3nt: TGTGCCTGGGTACAGGGGGCTGGCACAGATACGCAGTATTTT

v_gene: TRBV29-1
j_gene: TRBJ1-2
d_gene: .
abundance: many
CDR3aa: CSVAFRTGYGYTF
CDR3nt: TGCAGCGTTGCCTTCCGTACAGGCTATGGCTACACCTTC

v_gene: TRBV6-6
j_gene: TRBJ1-1
d_gene: .
abundance: .
CDR3aa: CASGRDPSSEAFF
CDR3nt: TGTGCCAGTGGCCGGGACCCCAGTTCGGAAGCTTTCTTT

v_gene: TRBV7-2
j_gene: TRBJ2-1
d_gene: .
abundance: few
CDR3aa: CASSLLGGLNEQFF
CDR3nt: TGTGCCAGCAGCTTATTGGGCGGACTCAATGAGCAGTTCTTC

v_gene: TRBV19
j_gene: TRBJ1-2
d_gene: .
abundance: .
CDR3aa: CASSRMIYGYTF
CDR3nt: TGTGCCAGTAGTAGGATGATCTATGGCTACACCTTC

v_gene: TRBV24-1
j_gene: TRBJ1-1
d_gene: TRBD1
abundance: many
CDR3aa: CATSDLKGQGAPNTEAFF
CDR3nt: TGTGCCACCAGTGATTTAAAGGGACAGGGGGCGCCGAACACTGAAGCTTTCTTT

v_gene: TRBV28
j_gene: TRBJ2-4
d_gene: .
abundance: many
CDR3aa: CASSPQGLGNIQYF
CDR3nt: TGTGCCAGCAGCCCACAAGGCCTAGGAAACATTCAGTACTTC

v_gene: TRBV11-2
j_gene: TRBJ1-4
d_gene: .
abundance: .
CDR3aa: CASSLDSGYQEKLFF
CDR3nt: TGTGCCAGCAGCTTAGATTCTGGGTATCAGGAAAAACTGTTTTTT

v_gene: TRBV20-1
j_gene: TRBJ1-5
d_gene: .
abundance: .
CDR3aa: CSARAGAASNQPQHF
CDR3nt: TGCAGTGCTAGAGCCGGGGCAGCAAGCAATCAGCCCCAGCATTTT

v_gene: TRBV6-5
j_gene: TRBJ1-5
d_gene: .
abundance: .
CDR3aa: CAGPNGAVEEPQHF
CDR3nt: TGTGCCGGACCGAATGGGGCGGTGGAGGAGCCCCAGCATTTT

v_gene: TRBV12-5
j_gene: TRBJ2-6
d_gene: .
abundance: few
CDR3aa: CASAPVLSGANVLTF
CDR3nt: TGTGCTAGTGCCCCCGTCCTCTCTGGGGCCAACGTCCTGACTTTC

v_gene: TRBV28
j_gene: TRBJ1-1
d_gene: TRBD1
abundance: many
CDR3aa: CASSSHPGGTEAFF
CDR3nt: TGTGCCAGCAGTTCTCATCCAGGGGGAACTGAAGCTTTCTTT

v_gene: TRBV7-9
j_gene: TRBJ2-5
d_gene: .
abundance: many
CDR3aa: CAIIWRGGAQETQYF
CDR3nt: TGTGCCATAATCTGGCGTGGGGGGGCCCAAGAGACCCAGTACTTC

v_gene: TRBV5-6
j_gene: TRBJ2-7
d_gene: .
abundance: .
CDR3aa: CASSLFLDEQYF
CDR3nt: TGTGCCAGCAGCCTCTTTCTCGACGAGCAGTACTTC

v_gene: TRBV29-1
j_gene: TRBJ1-2
d_gene: .
abundance: few
CDR3aa: CSVRDTYGYTF
CDR3nt: TGCAGCGTTCGGGACACATATGGCTACACCTTC

v_gene: TRBV7-9
j_gene: TRBJ2-5
d_gene: .
abundance: .
CDR3aa: CASSSPGRAETQYF
CDR3nt: TGTGCCAGCAGCTCCCCAGGACGGGCGGAGACCCAGTACTTC

v_gene: TRBV12-3/TRBV12-4
j_gene: TRBJ1-1
d_gene: TRBD1
abundance: many
CDR3aa: CASSTRTGGGTEAFF
CDR3nt: TGTGCCAGCAGTACGCGGACAGGAGGAGGCACTGAAGCTTTCTTT

v_gene: TRBV19
j_gene: TRBJ2-2
d_gene: .
abundance: many
CDR3aa: CASRVKGAGELFF
CDR3nt: TGTGCCAGTAGAGTGAAGGGGGCCGGGGAGCTGTTTTTT

v_gene: TRBV7-2
j_gene: TRBJ1-4
d_gene: .
abundance: many
CDR3aa: CASSQGEAGVLEKLFF
CDR3nt: TGTGCCAGCAGCCAAGGGGAGGCGGGGGTTTTGGAAAAACTGTTTTTT

v_gene: TRBV6-6
j_gene: TRBJ2-7
d_gene: TRBD1
abundance: .
CDR3aa: CASSYRDRGDYEQYF
CDR3nt: TGTGCCAGCAGTTACCGGGACAGGGGAGATTACGAGCAGTACTTC

v_gene: TRBV11-2
j_gene: TRBJ2-7
d_gene: TRBD1
abundance: many
CDR3aa: CASSAGLDRGAHEQYF
CDR3nt: TGTGCCAGCAGCGCAGGGTTGGACAGGGGGGCTCACGAGCAGTACTTC

v_gene: TRBV5-6
j_gene: TRBJ2-1
d_gene: .
abundance: few
CDR3aa: CASRSSGGGEQFF
CDR3nt: TGTGCCAGCAGGAGCTCCGGGGGAGGCGAGCAGTTCTTC

v_gene: TRBV7-9
j_gene: TRBJ2-4
d_gene: .
abundance: .
CDR3aa: CASSPLFFLENIQYF
CDR3nt: TGTGCCAGCAGTCCCCTTTTTTTTTTGGAAAACATTCAGTACTTC

v_gene: TRBV29-1
j_gene: TRBJ2-5
d_gene: .
abundance: few
CDR3aa: CSVGSTVETQYF
CDR3nt: TGCAGCGTTGGCAGCACCGTGGAGACCCAGTACTTC

v_gene: TRBV7-8
j_gene: TRBJ1-1
d_gene: .
abundance: few
CDR3aa: CASSSPGAGDTEAFF
CDR3nt: TGTGCCAGCAGCTCCCCGGGTGCGGGCGACACTGAAGCTTTCTTT

v_gene: TRBV12-5
j_gene: TRBJ1-2
d_gene: .
abundance: few
CDR3aa: CASGLVTENYGYTF
CDR3nt: TGTGCTAGTGGTTTGGTAACAGAGAACTATGGCTACACCTTC

v_gene: TRBV29-1
j_gene: TRBJ1-1
d_gene: TRBD1
abundance: .
CDR3aa: CSAGARRGYTEAFF
CDR3nt: TGCAGCGCCGGGGCCCGCAGGGGGTACACTGAAGCTTTCTTT

v_gene: TRBV19
j_gene: TRBJ2-3
d_gene: .
abundance: few
CDR3aa: CASSIPAAISDTQYF
CDR3nt: TGTGCCAGTAGTATCCCAGCGGCGATATCTGATACGCAGTATTTT

v_gene: TRBV6-6
j_gene: TRBJ2-1
d_gene: .
abundance: many
CDR3aa: CASSYTTGNNEQFF
CDR3nt: TGTGCCAGCAGTTACACAACTGGTAACAATGAGCAGTTCTTC

v_gene: TRBV29-1
j_gene: TRBJ2-5
d_gene: .
abundance: many
CDR3aa: CSGGDHQETQYF
CDR3nt: TGCAGCGGGGGGGATCATCAAGAGACCCAGTACTTC

v_gene: TRBV29-1
j_gene: TRBJ1-1
d_gene: .
abundance: few
CDR3aa: CSVEGREAFF
CDR3nt: TGCAGCGTTGAAGGGAGGGAAGCTTTCTTT

v_gene: TRBV12-3/TRBV12-4
j_gene: TRBJ1-2
d_gene: .
abundance: many
CDR3aa: CASTTRMIYGYTF
CDR3nt: TGTGCCAGCACGACCCGCATGATCTATGGCTACACCTTC

v_gene: TRBV29-1
j_gene: TRBJ2-5
d_gene: .
abundance: .
CDR3aa: CSVALVQETQYF
CDR3nt: TGCAGCGTTGCACTAGTTCAAGAGACCCAGTACTTC

v_gene: TRBV6-5
j_gene: TRBJ2-7
d_gene: .
abundance: many
CDR3aa: CASMRVTGVSYEQYF
CDR3nt: TGTGCCAGCATGAGGGTGACAGGTGTCTCCTACGAGCAGTACTTC

v_gene: TRBV6-2/TRBV6-3
j_gene: TRBJ2-5
d_gene: .
abundance: .
CDR3aa: CATGGFLETQYF
CDR3nt: TGTGCCACTGGCGGTTTCCTAGAGACCCAGTACTTC

v_gene: TRBV29-1
j_gene: TRBJ2-1
d_gene: .
abundance: many
CDR3aa: CSVGTLYEQFF
CDR3nt: TGCAGCGTTGGGACTTTGTATGAGCAGTTCTTC